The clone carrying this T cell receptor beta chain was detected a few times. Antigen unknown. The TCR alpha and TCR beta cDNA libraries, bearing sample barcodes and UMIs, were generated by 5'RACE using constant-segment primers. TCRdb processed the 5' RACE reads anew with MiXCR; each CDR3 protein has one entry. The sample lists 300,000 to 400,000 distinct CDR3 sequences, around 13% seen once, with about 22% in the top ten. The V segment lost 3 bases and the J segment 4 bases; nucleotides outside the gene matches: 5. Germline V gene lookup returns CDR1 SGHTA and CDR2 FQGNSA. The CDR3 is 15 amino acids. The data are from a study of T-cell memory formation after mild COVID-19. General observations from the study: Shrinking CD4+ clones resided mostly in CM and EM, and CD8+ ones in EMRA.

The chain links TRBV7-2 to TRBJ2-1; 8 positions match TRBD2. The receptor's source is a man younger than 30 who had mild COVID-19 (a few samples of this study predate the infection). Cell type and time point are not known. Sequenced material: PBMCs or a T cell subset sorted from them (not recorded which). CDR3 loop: CASSLGAGVYNEQFF. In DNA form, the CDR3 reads TGTGCCAGCAGCTTGGGAGCGGGGGTGTACAATGAGCAGTTCTTC.